These 18 T cell receptor beta chains share one sample of origin, sequenced in a study of beta chain features in type 1 diabetes. TCRB transcripts that were expressed got sequenced, as all of the isolated RNA had been reverse transcribed. The protocol was immunoSEQ multiplex PCR, while the TCRdb copy is restricted to in-frame clones and leaves out a portion. The profile covers roughly 500,000 clones, with about an eighth appearing a single time and approximately 0.05% taken by the ten largest. Sequencing was done on a sample of naive CD4+ T cells from blood. Source of these receptors: a woman under 30 in good health.

V is TRBV27 and J is TRBJ2-4, with 8 nucleotides matching TRBD1. CDR1 MNHEY and CDR2 SMNVEV come from the germline V gene (reference sequence). V trimming: 6 bases; J trimming: 6 bases; junction bases outside the gene matches: 4. There are 13 residues in the CDR3. The CDR3 region is CASRPTGVNIQYF. The CDR3 DNA follows: TGTGCCAGCAGGCCGACAGGGGTAAACATTCAGTACTTC.

The chain combines TRBV30 with TRBJ1-3, with unresolved D. Trimming shortened V by 2 bases and J by 5 bases, and 4 bases separated the two germline ends. From germline, CDR1 is GTSNPN and CDR2 SVGIG (reference sequence). The CDR3 loop spans 11 amino acids. The CDR3 DNA reads TGTGCCTGGAGTAAAAGAAACACCATATATTTT. Amino acid sequence: CAWSKRNTIYF.

The V call is TRBV7-8, the J call TRBJ2-6; D is unclear. The CDR3 covers 17 residues. Germline values: CDR1 SGHVS, CDR2 FQNEAQ. The V end lost 5 bases, the J end lost 0 bases, and 14 bases lay between the germline ends. CDR3 sequence: CASSRDTDISGANVLTF. As DNA, the CDR3 is TGTGCCAGCAGCCGTGACACCGATATCTCTGGGGCCAACGTCCTGACTTTC.

The chain is built from TRBV27 and TRBJ1-5; 8 bases match TRBD1. The V gene end was trimmed by 6 bases and the J gene end by 0 bases; junction bases not matched to a gene: 10. The length of the CDR3 is 17 residues. CDR1 and CDR2 from the germline V gene are MNHEY and SMNVEV (reference sequence). The CDR3 spells CASRPGGRGHSNQPQHF. CDR3 in DNA: TGTGCCAGCAGGCCGGGTGGCAGGGGGCATAGCAATCAGCCCCAGCATTTT.

This chain joins TRBV29-1 and TRBJ1-5, with D possibly matching TRBD1 (5 bases). The CDR3 is 13 amino acids. Germline V CDR1 and CDR2: SQVTM, ANQGSEA. Deletions cut 5 bases from V and 10 bases from J, with 18 bases between. The DNA of the CDR3 is TGCAGCGTTCGGGACGGAGGAAACGTTCCCCAGCATTTT. This translates into CSVRDGGNVPQHF.

This clone was seen a handful of times. The J gene is TRBJ1-1, the V gene TRBV30; D gene ambiguous. The CDR3 is 12 residues long. The germline gives CDR1 GTSNPN, CDR2 SVGIG (reference sequence). Deletions cut 2 bases from V and 4 bases from J, with 8 bases between. For the CDR3, the DNA is TGTGCCTGGAGTAGAAGTTCCACTGAAGCTTTCTTT. Amino acids: CAWSRSSTEAFF.

J is TRBJ2-2 and V is TRBV29-1; 10 bases agree with TRBD2. Germline CDR1 and CDR2: SQVTM and ANQGSEA. This CDR3 region has 14 residues. V dropped 5 bases and J dropped 5; count of bases not matched to a gene: 5. The CDR3 sequence is CSVIAGGLTGELFF. Written as DNA, the CDR3 is TGCAGCGTTATAGCGGGAGGTCTGACCGGGGAGCTGTTTTTT.

V usage is TRBV7-3 and J usage is TRBJ2-5, with a tentative D call TRBD2 (6 bases). Germline V gene data show CDR1 as SGHTA and CDR2 as FQGTGA. Trimming took 3 bases from V and 5 from J, leaving 10 bases between them. This CDR3 comprises 13 residues. For the CDR3, the DNA is TGTGCCAGCAGCTTCGGGAGTTTGGAGACCCAGTACTTC. Encoded protein: CASSFGSLETQYF.

The rearrangement links TRBV7-9 to TRBJ1-3; the D is unclear. V was trimmed by 5 bases and J by 1 base, leaving 9 bases between them. The CDR3 covers 14 residues. Per the germline V gene, CDR1 is SEHNR and CDR2 is FQNEAQ (reference sequence). This CDR3 reads CASSPAPSGNTIYF. CDR3 DNA: TGTGCCAGCAGCCCCGCTCCTTCTGGAAACACCATATATTTT. The full variable domain, with the rest looked up from reference TRBV7-9 and TRBJ1-3, is DTGVSQNPRHKITKRGQNVTFRCDPISEHNRLYWYRQTLGQGPEFLTYFQNEAQLEKSRLLSDRFSAERPKGSFSTLEIQRTEQGDSAMYLCASSPAPSGNTIYFGEGSWLTVV.

This clone was recorded many times. The chain has TRBV14 and TRBJ2-1, with D unresolved. The V end was cut by 1 base, the J end by 9 bases, with 4 bases between. In germline, CDR1 is SGHDN, CDR2 FVKESK. CDR3 length: 11 amino acids. CDR3 protein: CASSQVGEQFF. DNA of the CDR3: TGTGCCAGCAGCCAAGTTGGTGAGCAGTTCTTC.

The chain is built from TRBV9 and TRBJ2-2; possibly TRBD2 for D (7 bases). The CDR3 sequence is 16 residues long. V lost 1 base to trimming and J lost 7 bases, with 17 bases between them. From germline, CDR1 is SGDLS and CDR2 YYNGEE. For the CDR3, the DNA is TGTGCCAGCAGCGTACTGCCCCACAGGGAGGGCGGGGAGCTGTTTTTT. Amino acids: CASSVLPHREGGELFF.

This rearrangement joins TRBV2 to TRBJ2-7; 8 bases are shared with TRBD1. The V and J ends lost 6 bases and 1 base, in that order; junction bases with no gene match: 5. The CDR3 consists of 14 residues. Germline lookup yields CDR1 SNHLY and CDR2 FYNNEI. The CDR3 DNA reads TGTGCCAGCAGAAGACAGGGGCCTTCCTACGAGCAGTACTTC. It encodes CASRRQGPSYEQYF.

V usage is TRBV7-8 and J usage is TRBJ2-1, with 10 bases fitting TRBD2. This CDR3 is 16 amino acids long. Germline CDR1 and CDR2: SGHVS and FQNEAQ. Losses at the gene ends were 2 bases for V and 6 bases for J; bases not matched to a gene: 7. CDR3 loop: CASSLLGLAAPNEQFF. CDR3 nucleotides: TGTGCCAGCAGCTTATTAGGACTAGCGGCACCCAATGAGCAGTTCTTC.

The V and J genes are TRBV5-6 and TRBJ2-7; possible D gene TRBD1, 5 bases. Between the trimmed V and J ends, which lost 0 bases and 4 bases, there was a span of 20 bases. CDR1 and CDR2 (germline): SGHDT, YYEEEE. The CDR3 is made up of 17 amino acids. CDR3 sequence (DNA): TGTGCCAGCAGCTTGGGCCCGCACAGGCTGAAAAGGTACGAGCAGTACGTC. Translated: CASSLGPHRLKRYEQYV.

This clone appeared a few times. V usage is TRBV18 and J usage is TRBJ1-4; D gene uncertain. V lost 1 base to trimming and J lost 5 bases, with 17 bases between them. Per germline, CDR1 KGHSH and CDR2 LQKENI. This CDR3 has 17 residues. This chain's CDR3 is CASSPRSKDRPNEKLFF. The DNA for the CDR3 is TGTGCCAGCTCACCACGGAGCAAGGACCGACCGAATGAAAAACTGTTTTTT.

The V call is TRBV9, the J call TRBJ2-2, with D possibly TRBD1 on 5 matching bases. Trimming left V 3 bases short and J 1 base short, with 7 bases between. The germline V gene has CDR1 SGDLS and CDR2 YYNGEE. The CDR3 length is 14 residues. DNA for the CDR3: TGTGCCAGCAGCGACAGGAGGAACACCGGGGAGCTGTTTTTT. Amino acids: CASSDRRNTGELFF.

This clone was picked up a small number of times. The chain links TRBV7-9 to TRBJ2-3, with D hard to call. CDR3 size: 14 residues. The germline V gene encodes CDR1 SEHNR and CDR2 FQNEAQ (reference sequence). The V end lost 5 bases, the J end lost 0 bases, and 9 bases lay between the germline ends. The CDR3: CASSVTPSTDTQYF. The CDR3 DNA sequence: TGTGCCAGCAGCGTGACCCCTAGCACAGATACGCAGTATTTT.

The chain couples TRBV18 to TRBJ2-7, with D possibly TRBD1 on 5 matching bases. Trimming removed 6 bases at V and 5 bases at J, with 8 bases between. CDR1 is KGHSH, CDR2 LQKENI, per germline. The CDR3 is made up of 11 amino acids. The CDR3 reads CASSRANEQYF. The CDR3 DNA follows: TGTGCCAGCTCCAGGGCGAACGAGCAGTACTTC.